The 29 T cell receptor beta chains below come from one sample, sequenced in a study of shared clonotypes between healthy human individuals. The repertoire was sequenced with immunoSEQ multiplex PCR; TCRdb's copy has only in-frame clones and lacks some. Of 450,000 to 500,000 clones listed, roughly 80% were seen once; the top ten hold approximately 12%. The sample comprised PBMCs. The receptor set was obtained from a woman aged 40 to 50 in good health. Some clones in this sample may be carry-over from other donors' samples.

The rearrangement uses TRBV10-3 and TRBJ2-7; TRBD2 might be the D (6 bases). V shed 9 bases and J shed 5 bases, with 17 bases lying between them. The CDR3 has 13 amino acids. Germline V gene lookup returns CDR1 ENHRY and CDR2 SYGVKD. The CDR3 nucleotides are TGTGCCATTGGGACTCCAGTTCATCACGAGCAGTACTTC. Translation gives CAIGTPVHHEQYF.

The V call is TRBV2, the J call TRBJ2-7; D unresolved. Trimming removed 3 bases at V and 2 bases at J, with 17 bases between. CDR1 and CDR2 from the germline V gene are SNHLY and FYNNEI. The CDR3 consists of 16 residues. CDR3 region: CASSDPTHTRTYEQYF. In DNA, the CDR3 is TGTGCCAGCAGTGACCCCACTCACACCCGGACCTACGAGCAGTACTTC.

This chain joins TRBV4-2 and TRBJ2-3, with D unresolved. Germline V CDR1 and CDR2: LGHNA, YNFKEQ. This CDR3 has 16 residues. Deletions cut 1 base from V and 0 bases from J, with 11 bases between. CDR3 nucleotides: TGTGCCAGCAGCCAAGTTGCAAGCAGGAGCACAGATACGCAGTATTTT. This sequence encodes CASSQVASRSTDTQYF.

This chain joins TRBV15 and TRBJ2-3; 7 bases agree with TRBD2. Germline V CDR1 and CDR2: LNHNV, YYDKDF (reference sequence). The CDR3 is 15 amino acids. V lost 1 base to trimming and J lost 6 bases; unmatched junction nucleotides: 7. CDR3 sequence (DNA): TGTGCCACCAGCAGAGGGGGGGGTTCCTCGGATACGCAGTATTTT. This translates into CATSRGGGSSDTQYF.

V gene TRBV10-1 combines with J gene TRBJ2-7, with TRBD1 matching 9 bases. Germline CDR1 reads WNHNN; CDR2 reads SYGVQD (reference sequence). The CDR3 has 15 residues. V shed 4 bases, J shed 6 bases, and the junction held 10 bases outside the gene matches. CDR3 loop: CASSGNRGLDSEQYF. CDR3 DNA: TGCGCCAGCAGTGGCAACAGGGGGCTCGACAGCGAGCAGTACTTC.

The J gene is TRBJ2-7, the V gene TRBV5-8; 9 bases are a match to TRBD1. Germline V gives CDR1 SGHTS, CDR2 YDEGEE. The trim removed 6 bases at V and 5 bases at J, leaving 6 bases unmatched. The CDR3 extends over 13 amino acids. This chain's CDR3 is CASTTRTGDEQYF. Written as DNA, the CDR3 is TGTGCCAGCACCACCCGGACAGGGGACGAGCAGTACTTC.

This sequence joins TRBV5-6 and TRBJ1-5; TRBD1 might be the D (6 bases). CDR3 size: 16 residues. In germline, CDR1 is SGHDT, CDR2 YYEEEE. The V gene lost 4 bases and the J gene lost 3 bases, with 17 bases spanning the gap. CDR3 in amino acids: CASSARQALLNQPQHF. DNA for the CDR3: TGTGCCAGCAGCGCCCGACAGGCACTCCTCAATCAGCCCCAGCATTTT.

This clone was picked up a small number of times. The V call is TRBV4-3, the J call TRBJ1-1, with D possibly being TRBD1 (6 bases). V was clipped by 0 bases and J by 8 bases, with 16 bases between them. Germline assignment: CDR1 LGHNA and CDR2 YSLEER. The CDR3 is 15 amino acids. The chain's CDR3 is CASSQDQGGGREAFF. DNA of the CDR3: TGCGCCAGCAGCCAAGACCAGGGAGGGGGGAGAGAAGCTTTCTTT.

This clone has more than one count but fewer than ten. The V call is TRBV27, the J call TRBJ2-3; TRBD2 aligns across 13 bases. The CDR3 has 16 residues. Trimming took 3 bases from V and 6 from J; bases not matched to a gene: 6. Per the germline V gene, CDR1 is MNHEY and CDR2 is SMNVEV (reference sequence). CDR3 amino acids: CASSFTLAGGGDTQYF. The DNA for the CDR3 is TGTGCCAGCAGTTTCACACTAGCGGGAGGGGGGGATACGCAGTATTTT.

The CDR3 coding sequence is TGCGCCAGCAGCCTTGCTGTTAGCGGGGGGTACAATGAGCAGTTCTTC. Its translation: CASSLAVSGGYNEQFF. The chain is built from TRBV5-1 and TRBJ2-1, with 10 bases aligning to TRBD2. Trimming at V came to 4 bases and at J to 4 bases, leaving 8 bases not matched to a gene. The CDR3 has 16 amino acids. Germline V gene lookup returns CDR1 SGHRS and CDR2 YFSETQ.

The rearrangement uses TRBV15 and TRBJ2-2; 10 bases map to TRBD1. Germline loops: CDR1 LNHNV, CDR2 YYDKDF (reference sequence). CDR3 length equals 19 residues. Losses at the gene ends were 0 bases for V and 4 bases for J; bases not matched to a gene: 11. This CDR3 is CATSRDWAEDRGSTGELFF. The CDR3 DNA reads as TGTGCCACCAGCAGAGATTGGGCGGAGGACAGGGGGTCCACCGGGGAGCTGTTTTTT.

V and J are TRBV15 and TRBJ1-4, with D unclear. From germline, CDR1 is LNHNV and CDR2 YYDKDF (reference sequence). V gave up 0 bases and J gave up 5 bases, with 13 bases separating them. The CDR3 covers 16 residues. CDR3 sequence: CATSRDTGSSNEKLFF. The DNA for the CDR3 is TGTGCCACCAGCAGAGATACTGGCAGTTCGAATGAAAAACTGTTTTTT.

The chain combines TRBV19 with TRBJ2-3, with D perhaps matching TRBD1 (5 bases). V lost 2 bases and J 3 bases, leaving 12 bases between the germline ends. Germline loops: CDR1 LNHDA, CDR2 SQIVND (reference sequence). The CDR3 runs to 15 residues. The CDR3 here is CASSILGAVTDTQYF. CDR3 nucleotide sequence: TGTGCCAGTAGTATACTAGGGGCGGTGACAGATACGCAGTATTTT.

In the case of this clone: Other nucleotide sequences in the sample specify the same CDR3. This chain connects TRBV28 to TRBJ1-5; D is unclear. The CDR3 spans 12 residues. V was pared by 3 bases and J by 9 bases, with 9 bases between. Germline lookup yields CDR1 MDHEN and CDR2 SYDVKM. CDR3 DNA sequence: TGTGCCAGCAGTTTCTCCCTTGGGCCCCAGCATTTT. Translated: CASSFSLGPQHF.

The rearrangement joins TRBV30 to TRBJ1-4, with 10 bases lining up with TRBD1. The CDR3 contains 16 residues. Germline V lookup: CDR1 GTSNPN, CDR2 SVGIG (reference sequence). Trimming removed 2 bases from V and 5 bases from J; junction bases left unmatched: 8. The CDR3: CAWSPRLGQGNEKLFF. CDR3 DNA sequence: TGTGCCTGGAGTCCCCGATTGGGACAGGGGAATGAAAAACTGTTTTTT. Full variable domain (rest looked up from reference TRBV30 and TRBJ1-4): SQTIHQWPATLVQPVGSPLSLECTVEGTSNPNLYWYRQAAGRGLQLLFYSVGIGQISSEVPQNLSASRPQDRQFILSSKKLLLSDSGFYLCAWSPRLGQGNEKLFFGSGTQLSVL.

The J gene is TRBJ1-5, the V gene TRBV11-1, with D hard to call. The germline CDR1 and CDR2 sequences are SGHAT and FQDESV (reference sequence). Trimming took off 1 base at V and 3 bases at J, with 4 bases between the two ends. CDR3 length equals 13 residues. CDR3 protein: CASSLGFNQPQHF. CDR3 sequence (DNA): TGTGCCAGCAGCTTAGGGTTCAATCAGCCCCAGCATTTT.

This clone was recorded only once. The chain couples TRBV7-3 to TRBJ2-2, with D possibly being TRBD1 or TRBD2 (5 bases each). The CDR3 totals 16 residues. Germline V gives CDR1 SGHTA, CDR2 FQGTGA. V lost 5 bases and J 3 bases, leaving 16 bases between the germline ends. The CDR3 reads CASSPLAGTDTGELFF. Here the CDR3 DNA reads TGTGCCAGCAGCCCACTCGCCGGGACGGACACCGGGGAGCTGTTTTTT.

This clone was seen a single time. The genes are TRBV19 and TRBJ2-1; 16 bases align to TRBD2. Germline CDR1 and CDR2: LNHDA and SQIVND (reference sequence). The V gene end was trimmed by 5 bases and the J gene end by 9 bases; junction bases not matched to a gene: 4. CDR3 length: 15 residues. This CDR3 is CASSSGTSGRGEQFF. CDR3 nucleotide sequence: TGTGCCAGTAGTTCCGGGACTAGCGGGAGGGGTGAGCAGTTCTTC.

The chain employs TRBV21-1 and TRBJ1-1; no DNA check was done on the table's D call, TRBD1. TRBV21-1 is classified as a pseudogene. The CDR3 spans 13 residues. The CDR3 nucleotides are TGTGCCAGCAGCAAAGATGGGGGCGGGGAAGCTTTCTTT. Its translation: CASSKDGGGEAFF.

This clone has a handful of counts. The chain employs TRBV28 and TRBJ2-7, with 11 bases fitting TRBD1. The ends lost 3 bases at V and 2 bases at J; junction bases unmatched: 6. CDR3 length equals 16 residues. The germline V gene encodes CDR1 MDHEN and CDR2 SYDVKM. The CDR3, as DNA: TGTGCCAGCAGTTTCTACCCGGGACAGGGGGCCTACGAGCAGTACTTC. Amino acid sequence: CASSFYPGQGAYEQYF.

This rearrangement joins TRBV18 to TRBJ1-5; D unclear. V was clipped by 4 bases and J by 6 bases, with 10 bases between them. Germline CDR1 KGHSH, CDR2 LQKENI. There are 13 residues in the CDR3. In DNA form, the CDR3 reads TGTGCCAGCTCACGTGCCCCCGGTCAGCCCCAGCATTTT. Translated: CASSRAPGQPQHF.

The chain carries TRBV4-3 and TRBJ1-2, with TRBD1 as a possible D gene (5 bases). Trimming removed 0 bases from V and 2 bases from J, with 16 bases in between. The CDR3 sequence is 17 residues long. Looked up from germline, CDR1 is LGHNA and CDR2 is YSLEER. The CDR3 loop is CASSQDVGRALNYGYTF. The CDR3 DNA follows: TGCGCCAGCAGCCAAGATGTCGGCAGGGCCTTAAACTATGGCTACACCTTC.

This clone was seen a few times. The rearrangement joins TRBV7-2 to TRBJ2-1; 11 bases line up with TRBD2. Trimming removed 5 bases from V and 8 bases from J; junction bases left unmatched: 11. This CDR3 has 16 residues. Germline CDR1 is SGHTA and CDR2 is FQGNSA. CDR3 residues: CASSTGLAGPSDEQFF. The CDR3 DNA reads TGTGCCAGCAGCACAGGACTAGCGGGTCCAAGCGATGAGCAGTTCTTC.

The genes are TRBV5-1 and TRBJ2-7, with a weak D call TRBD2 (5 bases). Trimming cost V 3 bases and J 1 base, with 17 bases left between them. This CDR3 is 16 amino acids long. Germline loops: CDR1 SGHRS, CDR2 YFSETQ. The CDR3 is CASSSQQPRLSYEQYF. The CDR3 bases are TGCGCCAGCAGCTCCCAGCAGCCCAGACTATCCTACGAGCAGTACTTC.

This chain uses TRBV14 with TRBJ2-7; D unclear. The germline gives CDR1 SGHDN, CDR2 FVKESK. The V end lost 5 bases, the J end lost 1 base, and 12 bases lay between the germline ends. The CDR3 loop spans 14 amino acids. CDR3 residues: CASSTTHGSYEQYF. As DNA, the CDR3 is TGTGCCAGCAGCACTACCCACGGATCCTACGAGCAGTACTTC. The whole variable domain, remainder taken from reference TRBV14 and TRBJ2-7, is EAGVTQFPSHSVIEKGQTVTLRCDPISGHDNLYWYRRVMGKEIKFLLHFVKESKQDESGMPNNRFLAERTGGTYSTLKVQPAELEDSGVYFCASSTTHGSYEQYFGPGTRLTVT.

CDR3 in amino acids: CASSTGLAYPNTGELFF. CDR3 DNA: TGTGCCAGTAGTACTGGACTAGCTTATCCCAACACCGGGGAGCTGTTTTTT. The rearrangement joins TRBV19 to TRBJ2-2; 8 nucleotides line up with TRBD2. Germline V lookup: CDR1 LNHDA, CDR2 SQIVND (reference sequence). The CDR3 consists of 17 residues. V lost 4 bases and J lost 2; bases outside the gene matches: 9. The entire variable domain, with the rest obtained from reference TRBV19 and TRBJ2-2, is as follows: DGGITQSPKYLFRKEGQNVTLSCEQNLNHDAMYWYRQDPGQGLRLIYYSQIVNDFQKGDIAEGYSVSREKKESFPLTVTSAQKNPTAFYLCASSTGLAYPNTGELFFGEGSRLTVL.

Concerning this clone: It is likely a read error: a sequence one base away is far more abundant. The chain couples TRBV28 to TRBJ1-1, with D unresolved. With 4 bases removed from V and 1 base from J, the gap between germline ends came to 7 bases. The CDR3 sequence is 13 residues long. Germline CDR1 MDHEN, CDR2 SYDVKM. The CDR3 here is CASSSPGNTEAFF. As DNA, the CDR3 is TGTGCCAGCAGTTCCCCAGGGAACACTGAAGCTTTCTTT. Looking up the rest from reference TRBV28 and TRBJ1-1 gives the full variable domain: DVKVTQSSRYLVKRTGEKVFLECVQDMDHENMFWYRQDPGLGLRLIYFSYDVKMKEKGDIPEGYSVSREKKERFSLILESASTNQTSMYLCASSSPGNTEAFFGQGTRLTVV.

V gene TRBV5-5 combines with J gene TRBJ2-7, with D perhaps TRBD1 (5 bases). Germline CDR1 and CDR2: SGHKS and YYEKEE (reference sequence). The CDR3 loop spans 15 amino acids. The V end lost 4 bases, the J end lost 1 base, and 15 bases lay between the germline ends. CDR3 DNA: TGTGCCAGCAGCGCATCAGCAGGGCCATCCTACGAGCAGTACTTC. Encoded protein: CASSASAGPSYEQYF.

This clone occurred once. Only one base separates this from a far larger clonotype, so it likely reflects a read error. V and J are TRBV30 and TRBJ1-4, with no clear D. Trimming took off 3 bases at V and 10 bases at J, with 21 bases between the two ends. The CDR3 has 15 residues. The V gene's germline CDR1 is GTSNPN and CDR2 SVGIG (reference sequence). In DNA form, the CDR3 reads TGTGCCTGGAGGAGGGAATCCCTCCTAGGCGGAAAACTGTTTTTT. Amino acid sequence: CAWRRESLLGGKLFF.